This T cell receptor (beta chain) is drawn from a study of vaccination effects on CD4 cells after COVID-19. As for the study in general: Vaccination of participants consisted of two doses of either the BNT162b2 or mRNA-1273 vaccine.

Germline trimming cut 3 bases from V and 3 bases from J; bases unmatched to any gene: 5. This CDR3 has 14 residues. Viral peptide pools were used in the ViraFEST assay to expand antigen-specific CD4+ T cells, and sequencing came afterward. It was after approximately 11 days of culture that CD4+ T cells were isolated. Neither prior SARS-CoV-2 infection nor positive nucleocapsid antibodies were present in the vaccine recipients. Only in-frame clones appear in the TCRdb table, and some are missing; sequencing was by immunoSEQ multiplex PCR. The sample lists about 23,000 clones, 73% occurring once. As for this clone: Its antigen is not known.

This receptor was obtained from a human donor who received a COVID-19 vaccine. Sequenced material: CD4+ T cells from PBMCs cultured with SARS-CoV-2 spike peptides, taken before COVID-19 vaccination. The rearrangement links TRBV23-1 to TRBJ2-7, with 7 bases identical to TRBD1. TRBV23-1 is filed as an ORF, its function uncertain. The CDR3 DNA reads TGCGCCAGCAGTCAGGACCACAGGGGCTACGAGCAGTACTTC. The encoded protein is CASSQDHRGYEQYF.